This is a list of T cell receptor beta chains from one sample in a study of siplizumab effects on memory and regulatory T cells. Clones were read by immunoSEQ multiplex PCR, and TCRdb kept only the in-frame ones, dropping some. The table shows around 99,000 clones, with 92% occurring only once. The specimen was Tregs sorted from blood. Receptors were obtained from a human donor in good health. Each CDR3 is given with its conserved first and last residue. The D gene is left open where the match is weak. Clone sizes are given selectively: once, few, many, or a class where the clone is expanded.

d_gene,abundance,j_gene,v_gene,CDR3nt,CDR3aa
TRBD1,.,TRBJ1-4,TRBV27,TGTGCCAGCAGTGCCAGCTACACCGACAGGGGATTAAATGAAAAACTGTTTTTT,CASSASYTDRGLNEKLFF
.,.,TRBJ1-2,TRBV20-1,TGCAGTGGAGGATCAAGCTATGGCTACACCTTC,CSGGSSYGYTF
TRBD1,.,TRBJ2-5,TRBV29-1,TGCAGCAAGACAGGGGCAGAAGAGACCCAGTACTTC,CSKTGAEETQYF
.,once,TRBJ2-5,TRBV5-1,TGCGCCAGCAGCTTGGAAGGACAGATTTTTCGGTCGGAGACCCAGTACTTC,CASSLEGQIFRSETQYF
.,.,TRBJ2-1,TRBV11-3,TGTGCCAGCAGCTTAGAGGGGGGTTTCTACAATGAGCAGTTCTTC,CASSLEGGFYNEQFF
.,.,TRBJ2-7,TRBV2,TGTGCCATTAGTAGGGTCTACGAGCAGTACTTC,CAISRVYEQYF
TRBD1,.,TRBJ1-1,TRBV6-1,TGTGCCAGCAGACCGGGACAGGGATACACTGAAGCTTTCTTT,CASRPGQGYTEAFF
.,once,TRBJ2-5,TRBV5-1,TGCGCCAGCAGCGGTGGGAGGGAGACCCAGTACTTC,CASSGGRETQYF
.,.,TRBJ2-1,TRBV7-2,TGTGCCAGCAGCTTAGCAGGGAACTACAATGAGCAGTTCTTC,CASSLAGNYNEQFF
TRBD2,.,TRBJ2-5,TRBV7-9,TGTGCGGCGCTAGCGGGGGCCAACCAAGAGACCCAGTACTTC,CAALAGANQETQYF
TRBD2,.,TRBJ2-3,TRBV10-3,TGTGCCGCCCGGCTGGCGGGGGGGCAAGGTACGCAGTATTTT,CAARLAGGQGTQYF
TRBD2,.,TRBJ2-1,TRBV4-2,TGTGCCAGCGCATCCGGGACTAGCGGGAGAATGGAGCAGTTCTTC,CASASGTSGRMEQFF
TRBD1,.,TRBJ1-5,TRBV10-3,TGTGCCATCAGTGAGTCCCGGGACAGGTTCAATCAGCCCCAGCATTTT,CAISESRDRFNQPQHF
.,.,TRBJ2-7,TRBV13,TGTGCCAGCAGCTTAAGCTCCTACGAGCAGTACTTC,CASSLSSYEQYF
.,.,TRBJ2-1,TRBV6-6,TGTGCCAGCAGTTTTAGGGAAAATGAGCAGTTCTTC,CASSFRENEQFF
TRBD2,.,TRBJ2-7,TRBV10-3,TGTGCCATCAGCGGAGCGGGACCCCTCGAGCAGTACTTC,CAISGAGPLEQYF
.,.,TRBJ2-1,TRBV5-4,TGTGCCAGCAGCTTGGGAGGCAACTCCTACAATGAGCAGTTCTTC,CASSLGGNSYNEQFF
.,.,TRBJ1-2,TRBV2,TGTGCCAGCAGTGCAGGGGTGACCTATGGCTACACCTTC,CASSAGVTYGYTF
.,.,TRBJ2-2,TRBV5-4,TGTGCCAGCAGCTTGGGGGGGCAGGCCACCGGGGAGCTGTTTTTT,CASSLGGQATGELFF
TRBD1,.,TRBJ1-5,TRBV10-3,TGTGCCATCAGCAGGGGGCAAGGCAATCAGCCCCAGCATTTT,CAISRGQGNQPQHF
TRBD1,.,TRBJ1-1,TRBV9,TGTGCCAGCAGCTCCATAACCCGGGACAGGGGTGGGGACACTGAAGCTTTCTTT,CASSSITRDRGGDTEAFF
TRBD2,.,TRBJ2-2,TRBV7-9,TGTGCCAGCAGCTTTCCGGGACTAGCGGATCCTGGGGAGCTGTTTTTT,CASSFPGLADPGELFF
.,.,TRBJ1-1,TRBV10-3,TGTGCCATCAGTGAGAGGGGTTATGAAGCTTTCTTT,CAISERGYEAFF
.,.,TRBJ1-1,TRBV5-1,TGCGCCAGCAGCTTGGGCCTGGGGAAGGACACTGAAGCTTTCTTT,CASSLGLGKDTEAFF
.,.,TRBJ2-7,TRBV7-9,TGTGCCACTAAACCCAAGGGTTCGGCGGCCTACGAGCAGTACTTC,CATKPKGSAAYEQYF
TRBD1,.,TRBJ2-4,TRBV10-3,TGTGCCATCAGTGACTTGACAGGGGGGGTTGACATTCAGTACTTC,CAISDLTGGVDIQYF
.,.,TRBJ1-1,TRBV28,TGTGCCAGCAGTTTTATCAGGGGCAAGTGGGTTGGCACTGAAGCTTTCTTT,CASSFIRGKWVGTEAFF
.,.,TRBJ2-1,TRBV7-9,TGTGCCAGCAGCCCCCGGCAGTACAATGAGCAGTTCTTC,CASSPRQYNEQFF
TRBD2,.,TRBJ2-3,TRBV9,TGTGCCAGCAGCGTAGCTGGCCGGGAGGGCCGCGCAGATACGCAGTATTTT,CASSVAGREGRADTQYF
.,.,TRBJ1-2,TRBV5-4,TGTGCCAGCAGCTTGGTGGGAACAGATGGCTACACCTTC,CASSLVGTDGYTF
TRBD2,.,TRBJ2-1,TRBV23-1,TGCGCCAGCCCCAGAGTAGGAATAGTTCTAGCGGGAGGGCCCAGGAATGAGCAGTTCTTC,CASPRVGIVLAGGPRNEQFF
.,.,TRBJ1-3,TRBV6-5,TGTGCCAGCAGTCATCAACCGAGTCAACCCAACACCATATATTTT,CASSHQPSQPNTIYF
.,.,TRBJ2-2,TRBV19,TGTGCCAGTGAACCTCAGAACACCGGGGAGCTGTTTTTT,CASEPQNTGELFF
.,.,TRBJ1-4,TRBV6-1,TGTGCCAGCAGTGAAAGACGTGGCGAAAAACTGTTTTTT,CASSERRGEKLFF
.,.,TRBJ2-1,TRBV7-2,TGTGCCAGCAGCTTAGCCAAGATCGTGAATGAGCAGTTCTTC,CASSLAKIVNEQFF
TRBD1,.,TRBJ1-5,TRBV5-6,TGTGCCAGCAGCTATGGGACAGCGAATTATCAGCCCCAGCATTTT,CASSYGTANYQPQHF
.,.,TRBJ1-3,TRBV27,TGTGCCAGCAGTTTAGGCGCCGTCTCTGGAAACACCATATATTTT,CASSLGAVSGNTIYF
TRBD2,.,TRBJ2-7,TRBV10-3,TGTGCCATCAGTAGGACTAGCGGGGGGGACGAGCAGTACTTC,CAISRTSGGDEQYF